What follows are 23 T cell receptor beta chains derived from one specimen sequenced in a study of technical replicates of blood from a few donors. The method was immunoSEQ multiplex PCR; TCRdb's version includes in-frame clones alone and lacks a portion of them. Here the sample spans around 80,000 clones, approximately 94% being singletons. The source material was T cells isolated from PBMCs. Receptor source: a human donor in good health.

This chain links TRBV7-2 with TRBJ2-2; TRBD2 matches 7 bases. Trimming at V came to 4 bases and at J to 4 bases, leaving 6 bases not matched to a gene. This CDR3 is built from 15 residues. CDR1 and CDR2 (germline): SGHTA, FQGNSA. The CDR3 loop is CASSSKSGGTGELFF. CDR3 bases: TGTGCCAGCAGCTCAAAGTCGGGGGGCACCGGGGAGCTGTTTTTT.

The chain uses TRBV19 and TRBJ2-1; 8 bases match TRBD2. Germline trimming cut 7 bases from V and 0 bases from J; bases unmatched to any gene: 11. This CDR3 has 17 residues. Germline CDR1 is LNHDA and CDR2 is SQIVND (reference sequence). This CDR3 is CASNPGVAGSSYNEQFF. In DNA form, the CDR3 reads TGTGCCAGTAACCCGGGGGTAGCGGGGAGCTCCTACAATGAGCAGTTCTTC.

This chain joins TRBV11-3 and TRBJ2-3, with D tentatively TRBD2 (6 bases). The CDR3 loop spans 13 amino acids. The V gene's germline CDR1 is SGHNT and CDR2 YENEEA. Between the trimmed V and J ends, which lost 10 bases and 3 bases, there was a span of 14 bases. The CDR3 nucleotides read TGTGCCACCGCCGCGGGACGGACAGATACGCAGTATTTT. This encodes CATAAGRTDTQYF.

This chain joins TRBV27 and TRBJ1-3; D is undetermined. Germline-derived CDR1 and CDR2 are MNHEY and SMNVEV (reference sequence). The CDR3 sequence is 16 residues long. Trimming left V 9 bases short and J 1 base short, with 19 bases between. This chain's CDR3 is CASLPRLLLSGNTIYF. For the CDR3, the DNA is TGTGCCAGTCTGCCCCGACTGCTCCTATCTGGAAACACCATATATTTT.

The chain joins TRBV19 to TRBJ2-5; 11 nucleotides line up with TRBD2. Trimming cost V 5 bases and J 2 bases; bases outside gene matches: 10. Per the germline V gene, CDR1 is LNHDA and CDR2 is SQIVND (reference sequence). The CDR3 covers 17 residues. CDR3 sequence: CASSGLAGQPTQETQYF. In DNA form, the CDR3 reads TGTGCCAGTAGTGGACTAGCGGGCCAGCCAACTCAAGAGACCCAGTACTTC.

The V gene is TRBV5-1, the J gene TRBJ2-7; D is perhaps TRBD2 (7 bases). Trimming left V 4 bases short and J 4 bases short, with 15 bases between. The CDR3 covers 14 residues. Germline V gene sequence: CDR1 SGHRS, CDR2 YFSETQ. As DNA, the CDR3 is TGCGCCAGCAGCCCCCGGGGGGCAGGATACGAGCAGTACTTC. This encodes CASSPRGAGYEQYF. Supplemented by reference TRBV5-1 and TRBJ2-7, the full variable domain reads KAGVTQTPRYLIKTRGQQVTLSCSPISGHRSVSWYQQTPGQGLQFLFEYFSETQRNKGNFPGRFSGRQFSNSRSEMNVSTLELGDSALYLCASSPRGAGYEQYFGPGTRLTVT.

This chain links TRBV4-1 with TRBJ2-7, with D perhaps TRBD1 (6 bases). Trimming left V 0 bases short and J 6 bases short, with 6 bases between. The CDR3 contains 12 residues. Germline V CDR1 and CDR2: MGHRA, YSYEKL. CDR3 protein: CASSQDRGEQYF. CDR3 DNA sequence: TGCGCCAGCAGCCAAGACAGGGGCGAGCAGTACTTC.

The J gene is TRBJ2-5, the V gene TRBV5-1, with 8 bases aligning to TRBD1. Losses at the gene ends were 4 bases for V and 2 bases for J; bases not matched to a gene: 7. This CDR3 comprises 15 residues. CDR1 is SGHRS and CDR2 is YFSETQ in the germline V gene. The CDR3 coding sequence is TGCGCCAGCAGCAGACAGGGGCTCCTACAAGAGACCCAGTACTTC. Translated: CASSRQGLLQETQYF.

The J gene is TRBJ2-1, the V gene TRBV9, with 7 bases identical to TRBD2. Trimming cost V 2 bases and J 3 bases; bases outside gene matches: 2. The CDR3 sequence is 14 residues long. CDR1 and CDR2 from the germline V gene are SGDLS and YYNGEE. CDR3 DNA: TGTGCCAGCAGCGTCGGACTAGGCTACAATGAGCAGTTCTTC. The encoded protein is CASSVGLGYNEQFF.

J is TRBJ2-3 and V is TRBV2, with 8 bases lining up with TRBD1. Germline-derived CDR1 and CDR2 are SNHLY and FYNNEI. This CDR3 is built from 15 residues. Trimming removed 3 bases from V and 2 bases from J; junction bases left unmatched: 4. CDR3 nucleotides: TGTGCCAGCAGTGACAGGGGGCGAATCACAGATACGCAGTATTTT. Encoded protein: CASSDRGRITDTQYF.

The V call is TRBV9, the J call TRBJ2-1; 9 bases fit TRBD2. Germline loops: CDR1 SGDLS, CDR2 YYNGEE. V trimming: 2 bases; J trimming: 0 bases; junction bases outside the gene matches: 6. The CDR3 contains 17 residues. This CDR3 is CASSVPASGASYNEQFF. The CDR3 DNA reads as TGTGCCAGCAGCGTTCCCGCTAGCGGGGCCTCCTACAATGAGCAGTTCTTC.

The chain recombines TRBV6-5 with TRBJ2-7; TRBD2 might be the D (5 bases). V lost 6 bases, J lost 5 bases, and 20 bases lay in between. The CDR3 is 15 amino acids. Per the germline V gene, CDR1 is MNHEY and CDR2 is SVGAGI. CDR3 sequence reads: CASSRGDGFGDEQYF. CDR3 nucleotides: TGTGCCAGCAGCCGGGGAGATGGGTTTGGAGACGAGCAGTACTTC.

The V and J genes are TRBV9 and TRBJ2-3; 7 bases agree with TRBD2. The germline CDR1 and CDR2 sequences are SGDLS and YYNGEE. V lost 2 bases to trimming and J lost 4 bases; unmatched junction nucleotides: 4. This CDR3 comprises 14 residues. This CDR3 is CASSVTGRADTQYF. CDR3 bases: TGTGCCAGCAGCGTCACGGGGAGGGCAGATACGCAGTATTTT.

The rearrangement joins TRBV7-9 to TRBJ2-7; 16 positions match TRBD2. Germline V gene data show CDR1 as SEHNR and CDR2 as FQNEAQ (reference sequence). The CDR3 is 17 amino acids. With 5 bases clipped from V and 4 bases from J, the junction kept 8 bases outside the gene matches. The CDR3 is CASSNTQGLAGGYEQYF. The CDR3 DNA reads TGTGCCAGCAGCAACACCCAGGGACTAGCGGGAGGGTACGAGCAGTACTTC.

The count of this clone is one. The V call is TRBV5-8, the J call TRBJ2-7; perhaps TRBD2 as D (6 bases). The CDR3 runs to 15 residues. Germline V CDR1 and CDR2: SGHTS, YDEGEE. Deletions cut 4 bases from V and 3 bases from J, with 17 bases between. CDR3 DNA: TGTGCCAGCAGCCCGTTACCGGGACTGAGCTACGAGCAGTACTTC. This translates into CASSPLPGLSYEQYF.

This CDR3 is CASRDTGREEQFF. The DNA of the CDR3 is TGTGCCAGCAGAGATACAGGGAGGGAAGAGCAGTTCTTC. The J gene is TRBJ2-1, the V gene TRBV28; perhaps TRBD2 as D (7 bases). The CDR3 totals 13 residues. Per the germline V gene, CDR1 is MDHEN and CDR2 is SYDVKM. Between the trimmed V and J ends, which lost 6 bases and 10 bases, there was a span of 16 bases.

This clone was seen a handful of times. The rearrangement links TRBV9 to TRBJ2-3; 9 nucleotides line up with TRBD1. With 0 bases clipped from V and 1 base from J, the junction kept 0 bases outside the gene matches. Germline loops: CDR1 SGDLS, CDR2 YYNGEE. The CDR3 totals 15 residues. CDR3 residues: CASSVGTGGTDTQYF. The CDR3 region has the DNA TGTGCCAGCAGCGTAGGGACAGGGGGCACAGATACGCAGTATTTT.

The chain links TRBV9 to TRBJ1-6; the D is unclear. CDR3 length: 16 amino acids. In germline, CDR1 is SGDLS, CDR2 YYNGEE. Deletions cut 2 bases from V and 0 bases from J, with 9 bases between. Here the CDR3 DNA reads TGTGCCAGCAGCGTCAGAGGGAGCTCCTATAATTCACCCCTCCACTTT. Translation gives CASSVRGSSYNSPLHF.

The gene calls are TRBV11-3 and TRBJ1-5, with 9 bases fitting TRBD1. The CDR3 is 13 residues long. Germline V gives CDR1 SGHNT, CDR2 YENEEA. The V and J ends lost 4 bases and 9 bases, in that order; junction bases with no gene match: 4. CDR3 amino acids: CASSWDRVGPQHF. The CDR3 region has the DNA TGTGCCAGCAGCTGGGACAGGGTGGGGCCCCAGCATTTT.

The chain uses TRBV11-2 and TRBJ1-1; D remains ambiguous. The CDR3 length is 16 residues. V gave up 3 bases and J gave up 0 bases, with 14 bases separating them. Per the germline V gene, CDR1 is SGHAT and CDR2 is FQNNGV. CDR3 amino acids: CASSFLLLSMNTEAFF. The CDR3 DNA is TGTGCCAGCAGCTTTCTTCTCCTCTCTATGAACACTGAAGCTTTCTTT.

The chain links TRBV14 to TRBJ2-7; 12 bases are a match to TRBD1. Per the germline V gene, CDR1 is SGHDN and CDR2 is FVKESK. V gave up 4 bases and J gave up 9 bases; unmatched junction bases: 7. CDR3 size: 14 residues. The CDR3 loop is CASSRGQGAGGQYF. In DNA form, the CDR3 reads TGTGCCAGCAGCCGGGGACAGGGGGCAGGAGGGCAGTACTTC.

The chain recombines TRBV13 with TRBJ2-1; 14 bases line up with TRBD2. The V gene's germline CDR1 is PRHDT and CDR2 FYEKMQ (reference sequence). V lost 4 bases and J lost 7; bases outside the gene matches: 6. CDR3 size: 16 residues. The CDR3 sequence is CASSSRLAGGLNEQFF. CDR3 DNA: TGTGCCAGCAGCTCAAGACTAGCGGGAGGGCTAAATGAGCAGTTCTTC.

The gene calls are TRBV4-2 and TRBJ2-3; maybe TRBD2 (7 bases). Trimming took 6 bases from V and 2 from J, leaving 18 bases between them. There are 16 residues in the CDR3. The V gene's germline CDR1 is LGHNA and CDR2 YNFKEQ. CDR3 nucleotides: TGTGCCAGCAGAGGACTAGGGGGGGGGTACACAGATACGCAGTATTTT. It yields the protein CASRGLGGGYTDTQYF.